Included here is one T cell receptor beta chain sequence, with context. Its target is unknown. With the Oncomine TCR Beta short-read assay, DNA from cultured CD4+ T cells was sequenced. TCRdb ran MiXCR on the PCR reads and lists one entry per CDR3 protein. The sample gives approximately 16,000 distinct CDR3 sequences, around three fifths of which show up once; around 7.4% is in the top ten. The sample is drawn from a study of vaccination and CD4 T cells after COVID-19. About the research overall: The authors used overlapping spike peptides from SARS-CoV-2, HCoV-NL63, HCoV-OC43 and HCoV-229E to stimulate cells. General study results and limits: Of the reactive clones in convalescent patients, a median around 83% showed up only post-vaccination.

Per the germline V gene, CDR1 is LGHNA and CDR2 is YSLEER. V lost 0 bases, J lost 2 bases, and 22 bases stayed unmatched. The CDR3 sequence is 23 residues long. The treatment here: roughly 11-day PBMC culture with coronavirus spike peptide pools or control peptides (ViraFEST assay). T cells were expanded with peptide pools, and expanded clonotypes were identified by TCR sequencing. March to December 2020 was the span of positive PCR dates, which predated US Alpha, Beta and Delta variants. The source material was CD4+ T cells from blood, cultured in vitro. The rearrangement joins TRBV4-3 to TRBJ2-1, with 10 bases matching TRBD2. The TCR was taken from a human donor who had recovered from COVID-19. Written as DNA, the CDR3 is TGCGCCAGCAGCCAAGAACCGCCACGGGGAGGTAATTGGCTAGCGGGAGCCTACAATGAGCAGTTCTTC. This encodes CASSQEPPRGGNWLAGAYNEQFF.